This record looks at one TCR beta chain sequence and its context. Its binding antigen is unknown. No much larger clone exists at a distance of one base, and base qualities are not known. The CDR3 starts with the cysteine, ends with the phenylalanine, and has 15 residues. CDR3 DNA is the only sequence kept; it has 45 bases, read in frame from the first base. The germline V gene (reference sequence) sets CDR1 to GTSNPN and CDR2 to SVGIG. V is cut back by 4 bases and J by 2 bases, with 9 bases in the junction unmatched. In total, 600 or so healthy bone marrow donors made up the cohort. Cohort members were all nominally healthy when sampled, although unrecorded immune exposures were likely present. The donor tested CMV seropositive, placing the donor among the roughly 270 seropositive members of the cohort. A peripheral blood sample was collected from each donor, and TCR beta sequencing was performed on peripheral blood mononuclear cells. Genomic DNA extraction from the blood cell samples was performed with the Qiagen DNeasy Blood Extraction Kit.

This sample is drawn from a study of cytomegalovirus exposure and HLA in healthy donors (dated by TCRdb to about 2017). The study in broad terms: An earlier analysis of 587 of the donors reported 276 Gb of sequence data and 100 million to 120 million unique TCR beta sequences obtained from around 180 million T cells. About 280 gigabases of sequencing data and around 90 million unique TCR sequences made up an early release that covered approximately 700 HLA-typed donors. Of the roughly 400 genotyped donors, over 70% fell in the genetic ancestry cluster associated with self-reported Caucasian donors. The study aimed to test whether cataloging public T cell receptors could reveal signatures of past pathogen exposure. The study profiled the T cell repertoires of 500 to 800 subjects by immunosequencing and related them to cytomegalovirus serostatus. Along with the approximately 620-subject first cohort, a separate validation cohort of about 110 different subjects was used. To predict cytomegalovirus infection status, the study brought together high-throughput TCR immunosequencing, statistical association of individual TCRs with disease status, and machine learning. A later analysis re-analyzed previously published TCR beta repertoires from roughly 690 donors and added high-resolution HLA genotyping to study TCR occurrence patterns. Rather than using new phenotypic data, the later analysis identified candidate immune exposures from TCR beta sequences and from how often those sequences occurred across donors. To decide whether each TCR beta V gene segment behaved as functional or pseudogenic, an earlier analysis of approximately 600 of the donors relied on high-throughput TCR beta sequencing. Alongside the repertoire data, information on donor age, sex, ethnicity and CMV serostatus was compiled. A later genetic analysis took genome-wide SNP genotypes for about 60% of the roughly 670 donors and used that subset as a discovery cohort. All discovery cohort repertoires had been generated on a single sequencing platform. Both class I and class II loci were covered by HLA typing, at four-digit resolution. Typing coverage differed by locus: A, B, C, DRB1 and DQB1 were typed in roughly 629-630 donors, DQA1 in roughly 510, DPA1 in around 580, and DPB1 in just under 490. Roughly 5 DR-DQ haplotypes were handled as single units for association and clustering, since linkage in the cohort was strong. Among 300 to 450 genotyped donors of the cohort, an average of approximately 230,000 unique TCR beta nucleotide sequences were sequenced per donor, roughly a sixth of them non-productive.

The library relied on the immunoSEQ multiplex PCR assay. A mixture of 60 forward primers for TCR Vbeta segments and 13 reverse primers for TCR Jbeta segments was used in the multiplex PCR. The CDR3 region of rearranged TCR beta genes was amplified from genomic DNA with a multiplex PCR assay. Amplified TCR beta libraries were sequenced as 87-base-pair reads on the Illumina HiSeq System. Under the source paper's analysis protocol: A later analysis counted about 80 million unique TCR beta chains across the 600 to 850 repertoires, and 9.5 million to 11 million of these chains were shared by at least two donors. Raw reads were error-corrected and collapsed into unique sequences with a nearest-neighbor algorithm that merged closely related sequences to remove PCR and sequencing errors. To assign V, D and J gene segments, CDR3 sequences were aligned to IMGT reference sequences. For a sequence to be retained, a match of at least six nucleotides to both a V gene segment and a J gene segment was required. Rearrangements were called productive when the CDR3 lacked stop codons and stayed in frame with V and J; all others were non-productive. CDR3 was defined according to IMGT convention as the region running from the second conserved V-encoded cysteine to the conserved J-encoded phenylalanine. In an earlier analysis of roughly 610 of the donors, sequences lacking an unambiguous match to a single V gene segment were excluded. An earlier analysis of a few hundred of the donors called V segments functional above 56.7% productive rearrangements and segregating when the between-donor standard deviation exceeded 5%. A statistical classification framework was developed to diagnose cytomegalovirus status using the catalog of TCR beta chain sequences. In a later analysis, V and J genes were assigned by comparing TCR nucleotide sequences against IMGT/GENE-DB human TR gene sequences. In a later analysis, CDR3 sequences and most-parsimonious VDJ recombination scenarios were assigned using the TCRdist pipeline. In a later analysis, each TCR beta chain was defined by its CDR3 amino acid sequence together with its V-gene family, and reads without a unique V-gene family were excluded. To address suspected cross-contamination and a sequencing artifact, a later analysis removed 550 to 750 highly shared, low-generation-probability nucleotide sequences. A later analysis calculated a clonal expansion index for each public chain from normalized within-repertoire ranks of inferred template counts. Generation probabilities in a later analysis came from a VDJ recombination model fitted to out-of-frame rearrangements, and those results were checked against IGoR. A later analysis scored TCR-TCR, TCR-HLA and TCR-CMV co-occurrence with hypergeometric tests, applying a repertoire-size bias correction to TCR pairs. To estimate false discovery rates, a later analysis permuted the HLA or CMV assignments 20 times. A later analysis grouped co-occurring TCRs with DBSCAN, adding TCRdist sequence similarity when clustering within HLA-allele-positive subsets. Co-occurrence clustering excluded repertoires with fewer than 30,000 or more than 120,000 public chains, plus five with anomalous nucleotide sharing. TCRdb took over this immuneACCESS table, retaining in-frame rearrangements with V and J assigned. Such tables are incomplete; in checked studies, under half of the missing clones stem from an unresolved V gene, and the remainder is unexplained. V and J calls and clone size are copied from that table; D and trimming were computed from the DNA. A total of some 110,000 clones appear in this sample, approximately 80% of them only once. The leading ten clones occupy 9.5% to 15% of the sample.

On the study overall, not on this receptor specifically: In a later analysis, HLA-associated TCR beta chains were found to be more clonally expanded and to have lower generation probabilities than equally common non-associated chains. The cohort was sequenced for TCR beta chains only, and without alpha or paired-chain data the features that could be detected were limited. Assigning TCR associations to individual alleles was difficult when HLA alleles, especially DR and DQ, strongly co-occurred. In a later analysis, around 17,000 TCR beta sequences were associated with specific HLA alleles at a false discovery rate of 0.05. A later analysis found that most CMV-associated TCR beta chains appeared HLA-restricted, with HLA associations seemingly driven largely by CMV exposure. Presence/absence analyses assumed roughly uniform sequencing depth across donors, an assumption that may not hold. Correlated functional status among segregating V segments might be attributable to linkage disequilibrium, but an unknown experimental factor could not be ruled out. In a later analysis, the rate of TCR association differed among HLA loci, with DRB1 alleles having the most associated TCRs and HLA-C alleles having the fewest. Some IMGT-functional V segments, including TRBV6-2 and TRBV6-3, could not be distinguished by the 87-base-pair reads and were therefore excluded. Several of the top co-occurrence clusters appeared to be linked to parvovirus B19, influenza, CMV and Epstein-Barr virus, according to a later analysis. In both the original and validation cohorts, the classifier was reported to diagnose cytomegalovirus status with high specificity and sensitivity. Because HLA typing was unavailable for some donors at each locus, only the typed subset was used in association tests. Because counts were too low, approximately 15 rarely observed V segments, including chromosome 9 orphons, were excluded from the earlier analysis of around 590 of the donors. Immune exposure information for the cohort was limited to CMV serostatus. It was suggested by the authors that the approach could potentially be generalized to other disease states and immunological phenotypes. Across donors, most TCR sequences were observed very rarely, whereas some public TCRs were present in many individuals. A further reported finding was that TCR beta sequences accurately predicted the HLA-A and HLA-B alleles for most subjects in the first cohort. In a later genetic analysis, a missense DCLRE1C variant was associated with V-gene and J-gene trimming of TCR beta chains, and the association was replicated in an independent cohort. In an earlier analysis of some 540 of the donors, most TCR beta V segments appeared in productive rearrangements about 87% or about 30% of the time, broadly matching IMGT annotations. The study gave a list of roughly 150 TCR beta chains associated with cytomegalovirus. According to a later genetic analysis, donors in an Asian-associated ancestry cluster had fewer N-insertions in productive TCRs than the approximately 670-donor mean. In vitro tests confirmed that a few of the cytomegalovirus-associated TCR beta chains recognize cytomegalovirus antigens. A group of highly shared sequence variants was considered likely to be a technical artifact of the sequencing pipeline.

Recombination connected TRBV30 to TRBJ2-5, with TRBD1 identical over 8 junction bases. The sequenced material came from PBMCs. The receptor was isolated from a woman aged 35 to 49 in good health and CMV-seropositive. The CDR3 in this case is CAWISRTGQQETQYF. The base sequence is TGTGCCTGGATTTCTCGGACAGGGCAACAAGAGACCCAGTACTTC.